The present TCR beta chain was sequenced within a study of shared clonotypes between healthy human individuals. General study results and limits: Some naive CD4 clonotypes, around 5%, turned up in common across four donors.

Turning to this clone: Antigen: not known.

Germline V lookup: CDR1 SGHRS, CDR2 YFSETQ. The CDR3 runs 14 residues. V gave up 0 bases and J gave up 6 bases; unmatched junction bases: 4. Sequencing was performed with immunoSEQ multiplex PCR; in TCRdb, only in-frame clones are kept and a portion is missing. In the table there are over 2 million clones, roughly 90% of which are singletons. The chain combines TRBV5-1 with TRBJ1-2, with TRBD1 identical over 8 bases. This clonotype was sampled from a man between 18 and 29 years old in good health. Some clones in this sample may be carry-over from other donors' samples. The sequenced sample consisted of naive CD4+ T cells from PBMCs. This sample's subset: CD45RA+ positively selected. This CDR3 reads CASSLEAGGDGYTF. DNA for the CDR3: TGCGCCAGCAGCTTGGAGGCAGGGGGCGATGGCTACACCTTC.